The clone carrying this T cell receptor beta chain turned up a few times. This entry is derived from a study of blood T cell repertoires in COVID-19. Study-wide context: Samples taken during acute and convalescent COVID-19 were collected in the United States, Italy and Spain. The cDNA or gDNA used as material had been derived from T cells, B-cell-depleted T cells, or PBMCs.

Germline CDR1 reads SGHNT; CDR2 reads YYREEE (reference sequence). V was clipped by 4 bases and J by 9 bases; unmatched bases: 9. The CDR3 runs 14 residues. Under the authors' procedure: Amplified reference gene primers provided the basis for estimating nucleated cell counts. TCRdb's copy holds only in-frame clones and misses some; the assay was immunoSEQ multiplex PCR. V, J and clone size derive from that table, while D and trimming were established from the DNA sequence. The sample includes approximately 210,000 clones, roughly 78% of them seen just once. This rearrangement joins TRBV5-4 to TRBJ2-4; 8 nucleotides line up with TRBD1. The specimen was peripheral blood. The source of this sequence is a woman aged 40 to 50 with acute or convalescent COVID-19. The CDR3 reads CASSARTGFGIQYF. The CDR3 coding sequence is TGTGCCAGCAGCGCTCGGACAGGGTTCGGCATTCAGTACTTC.